This TCR beta chain was observed in a study of blood T cell repertoires in COVID-19. CDR1 is MNHEY, CDR2 SVGEGT, per germline. Trimming took off 2 bases at V and 1 base at J, with 13 bases between the two ends. The CDR3 has 16 amino acids. The protocol was immunoSEQ multiplex PCR, while the TCRdb copy is restricted to in-frame clones and leaves out a portion. Found here are around 250,000 clones, around 87% of them singletons; the top ten hold about 1.5%. The chain has TRBV6-2 or TRBV6-3 and TRBJ2-3, with D possibly being TRBD2 (5 bases). The source is a woman aged 50 to 60 who had recovered from COVID-19. Sequenced material: PBMCs or T cells enriched from blood (not recorded which). The CDR3 loop reads CASSYVAGEGTDTQYF. For the CDR3, the DNA is TGTGCCAGCAGTTACGTTGCGGGTGAGGGCACAGATACGCAGTATTTT.